Listed here are 30 T cell receptor beta chains from one sample, sequenced in a study of monozygotic twins with cystic fibrosis. Sequencing used immunoSEQ multiplex PCR; TCRdb keeps in-frame clones, though not all of them. The repertoire has 11,000 to 15,000 clones, roughly 98% of them found once; the top ten carry roughly 0.39%. Sequencing was carried out using blood. All receptors come from a girl aged 2-10 years with cystic fibrosis.

This CDR3 reads CASGQGPNYGYTF. CDR3 nucleotides: TGTGCCAGCGGTCAGGGACCAAACTATGGCTACACCTTC. The V call is TRBV27, the J call TRBJ1-2; tentatively, D is TRBD1 (5 bases). CDR1 is MNHEY, CDR2 SMNVEV, per germline (reference sequence). This CDR3 comprises 13 residues. The ends were cut back, 8 bases at V and 2 bases at J, with 12 bases in the middle.

V and J are TRBV7-9 and TRBJ2-5, with D perhaps assigned TRBD1 or TRBD2 (5 bases each). Germline V gene sequence: CDR1 SEHNR, CDR2 FQNEAQ (reference sequence). V lost 1 base and J lost 1, with 7 bases in between. The CDR3 loop spans 14 amino acids. In DNA form, the CDR3 reads TGTGCCAGCAGCTTAGGGGGGAGCCAAGAGACCCAGTACTTC. This gives the protein CASSLGGSQETQYF.

The chain is built from TRBV7-2 and TRBJ2-7; TRBD1 matches at 8 bases. The V segment lost 6 bases and the J segment 6 bases; nucleotides outside the gene matches: 7. Germline V gene sequence: CDR1 SGHTA, CDR2 FQGNSA. The CDR3 is 13 residues long. CDR3 residues: CASSSTGGAEQYF. CDR3 DNA: TGTGCCAGCAGTTCAACAGGGGGAGCCGAGCAGTACTTC.

The rearrangement uses TRBV30 and TRBJ1-1, with 8 positions matching TRBD1. CDR3 length: 12 residues. Germline V gene lookup returns CDR1 GTSNPN and CDR2 SVGIG (reference sequence). The V segment lost 3 bases and the J segment 8 bases; nucleotides outside the gene matches: 5. CDR3 sequence: CAWSRQGIEAFF. The CDR3 nucleotides are TGTGCCTGGAGCCGACAGGGGATCGAAGCTTTCTTT.

This clone has a single count. The chain recombines TRBV7-2 with TRBJ2-7; TRBD1 is a possible D gene (6 bases). Germline CDR1 SGHTA, CDR2 FQGNSA. Between the trimmed V and J ends, which lost 1 base and 1 base, there was a span of 17 bases. The CDR3 contains 17 residues. CDR3 amino acids: CASSLVGGGLSSYEQYF. CDR3 sequence (DNA): TGTGCCAGCAGCTTAGTCGGTGGGGGCTTAAGTTCCTACGAGCAGTACTTC.

This clone was recorded once. V usage is TRBV5-8 and J usage is TRBJ1-1; D gene ambiguous. The V gene lost 4 bases and the J gene lost 9 bases, with 34 bases spanning the gap. CDR1 is SGHTS and CDR2 is YDEGEE in the germline V gene. The length of the CDR3 is 19 residues. Here the CDR3 reads CASSQERGRGLLSYRQAFF. The CDR3 DNA follows: TGTGCCAGCAGCCAAGAGCGAGGGAGAGGGCTTTTGAGTTATCGTCAAGCTTTCTTT.

J is TRBJ2-5 and V is TRBV7-8; TRBD2 aligns across 14 bases. This CDR3 spans 18 amino acids. With V trimmed by 6 bases and J by 8 bases, 17 bases remained unmatched. Germline V gives CDR1 SGHVS, CDR2 FQNEAQ. CDR3 region: CASRKEYGIGTSGSTQYF. The CDR3 DNA reads as TGTGCCAGCAGAAAAGAATACGGGATTGGGACTAGCGGGAGTACCCAGTACTTC. Complete variable domain (other parts from reference TRBV7-8 and TRBJ2-5): GAGVSQSPRYKVAKRGQDVALRCDPISGHVSLFWYQQALGQGPEFLTYFQNEAQLDKSGLPSDRFFAERPEGSVSTLKIQRTQQEDSAVYLCASRKEYGIGTSGSTQYFGPGTRLLVL.

The J gene is TRBJ2-3, the V gene TRBV5-8; the D is unclear. V shed 1 base and J shed 1 base, with 13 bases lying between them. Germline CDR1 is SGHTS and CDR2 is YDEGEE. There are 16 residues in the CDR3. The CDR3 loop is CASSLWILRGTDTQYF. As DNA, the CDR3 is TGTGCCAGCAGCTTGTGGATCTTAAGAGGCACAGATACGCAGTATTTT.

The chain has TRBV5-4 and TRBJ2-2; a weak D match, TRBD2 (6 bases). The ends were cut back, 0 bases at V and 2 bases at J, with 11 bases in the middle. Germline V gene sequence: CDR1 SGHNT, CDR2 YYREEE (reference sequence). The CDR3 is 16 amino acids. The CDR3 coding sequence is TGTGCCAGCAGCTTGGAGCCAGCGGGCAACACCGGGGAGCTGTTTTTT. Encoded protein: CASSLEPAGNTGELFF. Variable domain in full (rest from reference TRBV5-4 and TRBJ2-2): ETGVTQSPTHLIKTRGQQVTLRCSSQSGHNTVSWYQQALGQGPQFIFQYYREEENGRGNFPPRFSGLQFPNYSSELNVNALELDDSALYLCASSLEPAGNTGELFFGEGSRLTVL.

The chain is built from TRBV7-9 and TRBJ2-5; D is unclear. Germline V gives CDR1 SEHNR, CDR2 FQNEAQ (reference sequence). The germline V and J ends were trimmed by 5 bases and 1 base, with 2 bases remaining between them. This CDR3 region has 11 residues. The CDR3 here is CASSLQETQYF. As DNA, the CDR3 is TGTGCCAGCAGCCTCCAAGAGACCCAGTACTTC.

The J gene is TRBJ2-5, the V gene TRBV4-2; weak D call: TRBD1 (5 bases). Germline V gene lookup returns CDR1 LGHNA and CDR2 YNFKEQ. V was pared by 1 base and J by 4 bases, with 10 bases between. The CDR3 is 14 amino acids. Here the CDR3 DNA reads TGTGCCAGCAGCCAAGGAGTGGGGCGAGAGACCCAGTACTTC. As protein: CASSQGVGRETQYF.

The CDR3 DNA sequence: TGTGCCAGCTCACTAGGTTACGACGAGCAGTACTTC. Translation gives CASSLGYDEQYF. The V and J genes are TRBV18 and TRBJ2-7; no clear D. The CDR3 totals 12 residues. The V gene's germline CDR1 is KGHSH and CDR2 LQKENI. The V end lost 4 bases, the J end lost 5 bases, and 9 bases lay between the germline ends.

The J gene is TRBJ2-7, the V gene TRBV7-6, with D uncertain. The CDR3 length is 15 residues. From germline, CDR1 is SGHVS and CDR2 FNYEAQ. Trimming pared 1 base from V and 2 bases from J, leaving 12 bases between. As DNA, the CDR3 is TGTGCCAGCAGCTTAGAGGTAGGAGCGCCCTACGAGCAGTACTTC. Translated, it gives CASSLEVGAPYEQYF.

The chain carries TRBV19 and TRBJ2-7; possibly TRBD1 for D (6 bases). The CDR3 has 15 amino acids. CDR1 and CDR2 from the germline V gene are LNHDA and SQIVND (reference sequence). The V end was cut by 1 base, the J end by 2 bases, with 12 bases between. The CDR3 coding sequence is TGTGCCAGTAGTATAGGGAACAGGGAGACCTACGAGCAGTACTTC. Protein product: CASSIGNRETYEQYF.

The chain recombines TRBV7-2 with TRBJ1-1; D remains unclear. Germline V gene lookup returns CDR1 SGHTA and CDR2 FQGNSA. The germline V and J ends were trimmed by 2 bases and 1 base, with 8 bases remaining between them. CDR3 length equals 14 residues. CDR3 coding DNA: TGTGCCAGCAGCTTATTCCCAGAGAACACTGAAGCTTTCTTT. Translating gives CASSLFPENTEAFF.

V usage is TRBV10-3 and J usage is TRBJ2-5, with a possible D match to TRBD2 (6 bases). CDR1 and CDR2 (germline): ENHRY, SYGVKD. Trimming removed 0 bases at V and 2 bases at J, with 13 bases between. This CDR3 region has 16 residues. The CDR3 spells CAISESRSGGQETQYF. DNA of the CDR3: TGTGCCATCAGTGAGTCGAGATCCGGGGGACAAGAGACCCAGTACTTC.

The V gene is TRBV7-9, the J gene TRBJ1-3; a possible D gene is TRBD1 (6 bases). The CDR3 contains 13 residues. V gave up 10 bases and J gave up 2 bases, with 12 bases separating them. Germline V gene data show CDR1 as SEHNR and CDR2 as FQNEAQ (reference sequence). DNA for the CDR3: TGTGCCAACAGGGCGCCTACTGGAAACACCATATATTTT. Its translation is CANRAPTGNTIYF.

The chain is built from TRBV30 and TRBJ2-5, with 16 positions matching TRBD2. The germline gives CDR1 GTSNPN, CDR2 SVGIG (reference sequence). The ends lost 7 bases at V and 2 bases at J; junction bases unmatched: 4. This CDR3 has 15 residues. CDR3 protein: CASGLAGGRQETQYF. The DNA for the CDR3 is TGTGCCTCGGGACTAGCGGGAGGGAGACAAGAGACCCAGTACTTC.

V usage is TRBV4-3 and J usage is TRBJ1-1; weak D call: TRBD1 (6 bases). The V gene's germline CDR1 is LGHNA and CDR2 YSLEER. The CDR3 loop spans 15 amino acids. Trimming cost V 0 bases and J 0 bases, with 8 bases left between them. The CDR3 sequence: CASSQDRGLNTEAFF. The CDR3 bases are TGCGCCAGCAGCCAAGACAGGGGTCTGAACACTGAAGCTTTCTTT.

The rearrangement links TRBV30 to TRBJ2-4; D might be TRBD2 (6 bases). Trimming stripped 0 bases from V and 0 bases from J, with 9 bases between. CDR1 is GTSNPN, CDR2 SVGIG, per germline (reference sequence). The length of the CDR3 is 15 residues. The CDR3 nucleotides are TGTGCCTGGAGTGTAGTGGGGGGAGCCAAAAACATTCAGTACTTC. This codes for CAWSVVGGAKNIQYF. The variable domain in full, completed from reference TRBV30 and TRBJ2-4, reads SQTIHQWPATLVQPVGSPLSLECTVEGTSNPNLYWYRQAAGRGLQLLFYSVGIGQISSEVPQNLSASRPQDRQFILSSKKLLLSDSGFYLCAWSVVGGAKNIQYFGAGTRLSVL.

V and J are TRBV5-4 and TRBJ1-2; D remains unclear. Germline loops: CDR1 SGHNT, CDR2 YYREEE (reference sequence). The CDR3 contains 15 residues. V shed 2 bases and J shed 5 bases, with 16 bases lying between them. The CDR3 DNA follows: TGTGCCAGCAGCTTATCTAGCGGAAAAGCTTATGGCTACACCTTC. Protein sequence: CASSLSSGKAYGYTF. Full variable domain (outside the CDR3, taken from reference TRBV5-4 and TRBJ1-2): ETGVTQSPTHLIKTRGQQVTLRCSSQSGHNTVSWYQQALGQGPQFIFQYYREEENGRGNFPPRFSGLQFPNYSSELNVNALELDDSALYLCASSLSSGKAYGYTFGSGTRLTVV.

The chain couples TRBV9 to TRBJ1-1, with 7 positions matching TRBD1. Trimming at V came to 0 bases and at J to 3 bases, leaving 8 bases not matched to a gene. The CDR3 has 16 residues. Germline lookup yields CDR1 SGDLS and CDR2 YYNGEE. CDR3 bases: TGTGCCAGCAGCGTAGATATTGAGGGGGCGCACACTGAAGCTTTCTTT. It specifies CASSVDIEGAHTEAFF.

This chain links TRBV27 with TRBJ2-1, with a tentative D call TRBD1 (5 bases). V was clipped by 0 bases and J by 0 bases, with 15 bases between them. This CDR3 has 18 amino acids. Looked up from germline, CDR1 is MNHEY and CDR2 is SMNVEV (reference sequence). CDR3 protein: CASSLSPPQGSSYNEQFF. The CDR3 bases are TGTGCCAGCAGTTTATCCCCTCCTCAGGGTAGCTCCTACAATGAGCAGTTCTTC.

The chain joins TRBV2 to TRBJ1-5; no clear D gene. V was shortened by 4 bases and J by 1 base, with 5 bases between the two germline ends. The germline V gene encodes CDR1 SNHLY and CDR2 FYNNEI. The CDR3 is 13 amino acids. CDR3 DNA: TGTGCCAGCAGTGCTGGCAGCAATCAGCCCCAGCATTTT. Translated: CASSAGSNQPQHF.

The chain links TRBV5-1 to TRBJ2-7; 10 bases line up with TRBD2. The V gene's germline CDR1 is SGHRS and CDR2 YFSETQ. V lost 1 base to trimming and J lost 5 bases; unmatched junction nucleotides: 6. The CDR3 loop spans 15 amino acids. The chain's CDR3 is CASSLRLAGTDEQYF. CDR3 coding DNA: TGCGCCAGCAGCTTGAGACTAGCGGGTACGGACGAGCAGTACTTC. Filled out from reference TRBV5-1 and TRBJ2-7, the complete variable domain reads KAGVTQTPRYLIKTRGQQVTLSCSPISGHRSVSWYQQTPGQGLQFLFEYFSETQRNKGNFPGRFSGRQFSNSRSEMNVSTLELGDSALYLCASSLRLAGTDEQYFGPGTRLTVT.

This chain uses TRBV27 with TRBJ2-3; D is perhaps TRBD2 (6 bases). Germline CDR1 reads MNHEY; CDR2 reads SMNVEV (reference sequence). With 3 bases removed from V and 2 bases from J, the gap between germline ends came to 9 bases. This CDR3 has 14 amino acids. The DNA of the CDR3 is TGTGCCAGCAGTTTTGGACTATCCACAGATACGCAGTATTTT. This encodes CASSFGLSTDTQYF.

In nucleotides, the CDR3 is TGCGCCAGCAGCCTCGTAATGGGGGCGCCATCTGGAAACACCATATATTTT. This encodes CASSLVMGAPSGNTIYF. This chain uses TRBV4-1 with TRBJ1-3, with D maybe TRBD1 (6 bases). Germline-derived CDR1 and CDR2 are MGHRA and YSYEKL. CDR3 size: 17 residues. V was shortened by 4 bases and J by 1 base, with 17 bases between the two germline ends.

The chain carries TRBV5-5 and TRBJ2-5, with D unclear. The germline V gene encodes CDR1 SGHKS and CDR2 YYEKEE (reference sequence). CDR3 length: 13 amino acids. V gave up 4 bases and J gave up 5 bases, with 12 bases separating them. The CDR3 reads CASSVPVEETQYF. The DNA for the CDR3 is TGTGCCAGCAGCGTTCCCGTCGAGGAGACCCAGTACTTC.

The CDR3 DNA follows: TGTGCCAGCAGTTACTCGAGCAGAGACCTAACTGAAGCTTTCTTT. Its protein product is CASSYSSRDLTEAFF. The rearrangement links TRBV6-6 to TRBJ1-1, with D unresolved. Germline V lookup: CDR1 MNHNY, CDR2 SVGAGI (reference sequence). Trimming pared 0 bases from V and 5 bases from J, leaving 13 bases between. This CDR3 comprises 15 residues.

CDR3 sequence: CASSWTANTEAFF. CDR3 sequence (DNA): TGCGCCAGCAGCTGGACAGCGAACACTGAAGCTTTCTTT. The rearrangement joins TRBV5-1 to TRBJ1-1, with TRBD1 as a possible D gene (6 bases). Deletions cut 3 bases from V and 1 base from J, with 7 bases between. Germline-derived CDR1 and CDR2 are SGHRS and YFSETQ. The CDR3 loop spans 13 amino acids. Complete variable domain (other parts from reference TRBV5-1 and TRBJ1-1): KAGVTQTPRYLIKTRGQQVTLSCSPISGHRSVSWYQQTPGQGLQFLFEYFSETQRNKGNFPGRFSGRQFSNSRSEMNVSTLELGDSALYLCASSWTANTEAFFGQGTRLTVV.